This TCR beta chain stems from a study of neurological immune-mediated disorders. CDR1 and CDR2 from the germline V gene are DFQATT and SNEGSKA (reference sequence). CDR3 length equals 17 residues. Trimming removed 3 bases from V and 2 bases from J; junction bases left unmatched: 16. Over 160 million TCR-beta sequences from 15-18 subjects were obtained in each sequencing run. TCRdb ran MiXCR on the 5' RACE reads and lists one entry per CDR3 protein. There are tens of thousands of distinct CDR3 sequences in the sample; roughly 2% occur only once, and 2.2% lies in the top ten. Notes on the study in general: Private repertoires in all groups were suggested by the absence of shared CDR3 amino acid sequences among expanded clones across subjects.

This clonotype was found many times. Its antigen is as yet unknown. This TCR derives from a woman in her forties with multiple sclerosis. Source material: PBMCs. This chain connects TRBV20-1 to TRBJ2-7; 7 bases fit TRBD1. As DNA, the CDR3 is TGCAGTGCTAGTGTCCTTCTTGGACAGGCCACCACCTACGAGCAGTACTTC. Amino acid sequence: CSASVLLGQATTYEQYF.